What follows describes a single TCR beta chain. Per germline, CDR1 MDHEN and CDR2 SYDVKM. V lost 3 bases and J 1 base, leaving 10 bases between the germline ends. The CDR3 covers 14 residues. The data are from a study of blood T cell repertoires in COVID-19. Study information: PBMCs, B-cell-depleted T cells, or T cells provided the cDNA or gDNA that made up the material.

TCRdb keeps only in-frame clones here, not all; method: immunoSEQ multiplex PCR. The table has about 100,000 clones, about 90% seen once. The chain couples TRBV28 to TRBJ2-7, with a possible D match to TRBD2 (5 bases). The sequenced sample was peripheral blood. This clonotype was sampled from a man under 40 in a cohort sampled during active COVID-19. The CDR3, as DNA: TGTGCCAGCAGTTTCCGAGGGCTATCCTACGAGCAGTACTTC. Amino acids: CASSFRGLSYEQYF.